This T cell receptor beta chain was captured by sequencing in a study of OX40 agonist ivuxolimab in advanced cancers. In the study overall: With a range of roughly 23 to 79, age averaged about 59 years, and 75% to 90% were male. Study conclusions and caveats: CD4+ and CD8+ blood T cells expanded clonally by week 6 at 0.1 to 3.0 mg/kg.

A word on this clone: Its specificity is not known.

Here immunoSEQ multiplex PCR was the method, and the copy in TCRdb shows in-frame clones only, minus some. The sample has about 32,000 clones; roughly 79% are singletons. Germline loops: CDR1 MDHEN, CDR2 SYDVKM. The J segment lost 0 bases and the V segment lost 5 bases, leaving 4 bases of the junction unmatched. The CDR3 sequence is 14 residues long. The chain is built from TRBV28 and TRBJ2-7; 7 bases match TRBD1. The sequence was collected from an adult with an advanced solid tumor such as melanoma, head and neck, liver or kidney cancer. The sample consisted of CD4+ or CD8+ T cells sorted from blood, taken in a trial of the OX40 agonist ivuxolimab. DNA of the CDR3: TGTGCCAGCAGTGGACAGGACCTCTCCTACGAGCAGTACTTC. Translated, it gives CASSGQDLSYEQYF.